These 27 T cell receptor beta chains were sequenced from one sample in a study of identical twins. Each CDR3 protein gets one entry after TCRdb re-called the 5' RACE reads with MiXCR. The data hold about 690,000 distinct CDR3 sequences, with over 5% observed a single time. What was sequenced was naive T cells sorted from blood. The receptors originated from a young man in good health.

In its sample, this clonotype was seen a few times. This CDR3 is CASSSGTGLSGANVLTF. Written as DNA, the CDR3 is TGCGCCAGCAGCTCCGGGACAGGGCTCTCTGGGGCCAACGTCCTGACTTTC. The chain uses TRBV5-1 and TRBJ2-6; 9 positions match TRBD1. CDR1 SGHRS and CDR2 YFSETQ come from the germline V gene. J lost 0 bases, V lost 3 bases, and 4 bases had no gene match. This CDR3 region has 17 residues.

This clonotype was detected many times. J is TRBJ1-1 and V is TRBV29-1; D unclear. The CDR3 totals 12 residues. Germline V gene lookup returns CDR1 SQVTM and CDR2 ANQGSEA. V shed 8 bases and J shed 0 bases, with 10 bases lying between them. In DNA form, the CDR3 reads TGCAGCCCGAACCCATTGAACACTGAAGCTTTCTTT. It encodes CSPNPLNTEAFF. The full variable domain, completed using reference TRBV29-1 and TRBJ1-1, is SAVISQKPSRDICQRGTSLTIQCQVDSQVTMMFWYRQQPGQSLTLIATANQGSEATYESGFVIDKFPISRPNLTFSTLTVSNMSPEDSSIYLCSPNPLNTEAFFGQGTRLTVV.

This clonotype occurred many times. V usage is TRBV5-1 and J usage is TRBJ2-5; D is uncertain. The V gene lost 2 bases and the J gene lost 2 bases, with 13 bases spanning the gap. The CDR3 has 15 residues. Germline lookup yields CDR1 SGHRS and CDR2 YFSETQ. The CDR3 protein is CASSFSGPTQETQYF. CDR3 DNA: TGCGCCAGCAGCTTCTCCGGGCCTACTCAAGAGACCCAGTACTTC. The complete variable domain, with remaining parts taken from reference TRBV5-1 and TRBJ2-5, reads KAGVTQTPRYLIKTRGQQVTLSCSPISGHRSVSWYQQTPGQGLQFLFEYFSETQRNKGNFPGRFSGRQFSNSRSEMNVSTLELGDSALYLCASSFSGPTQETQYFGPGTRLLVL.

This clonotype was counted ten times or more. V and J are TRBV6-5 and TRBJ2-7, with 8 bases fitting TRBD1. This CDR3 is 15 amino acids long. V lost 4 bases, J lost 1 base, and 6 bases stayed unmatched. From germline, CDR1 is MNHEY and CDR2 SVGAGI. CDR3 region: CASSFGQGRSYEQYF. CDR3 nucleotides: TGTGCCAGCAGTTTCGGACAGGGTCGATCCTACGAGCAGTACTTC.

J is TRBJ1-5 and V is TRBV4-2; TRBD1 agrees at 10 bases. Looked up from germline, CDR1 is LGHNA and CDR2 is YNFKEQ. The trim removed 1 base at V and 6 bases at J, leaving 0 bases unmatched. This CDR3 has 14 amino acids. CDR3 region: CASSQGTGGQPQHF. The DNA for the CDR3 is TGTGCCAGCAGCCAAGGGACAGGGGGTCAGCCCCAGCATTTT.

This clonotype was seen only a few times. In DNA form, the CDR3 reads TGCGCCAGCAGCTTGAGTGGGACTAGCGGGAGCCCCTACAATGAGCAGTTCTTC. As protein: CASSLSGTSGSPYNEQFF. The chain carries TRBV5-1 and TRBJ2-1; 14 bases are a match to TRBD2. Germline V gives CDR1 SGHRS, CDR2 YFSETQ. The CDR3 loop spans 18 amino acids. Germline trimming cut 1 base from V and 2 bases from J; bases unmatched to any gene: 5.

This clonotype was counted between two and nine times. The V and J genes are TRBV7-2 and TRBJ1-6; D remains unclear. The length of the CDR3 is 15 residues. V lost 4 bases, J lost 13 bases, and 20 bases lay in between. The germline V gene has CDR1 SGHTA and CDR2 FQGNSA. The CDR3 DNA reads TGTGCCAGCAGCTCAGCGAGATTCGGATCCTACCCCCTCCACTTT. The encoded protein is CASSSARFGSYPLHF. The full variable domain, in which reference TRBV7-2 and TRBJ1-6 provide the parts outside the CDR3, is GAGVSQSPSNKVTEKGKDVELRCDPISGHTALYWYRQSLGQGLEFLIYFQGNSAPDKSGLPSDRFSAERTGGSVSTLTIQRTQQEDSAVYLCASSSARFGSYPLHFGNGTRLTVT.

The rearrangement uses TRBV20-1 and TRBJ2-2; D gene uncertain. This CDR3 is built from 15 residues. Germline V gives CDR1 DFQATT, CDR2 SNEGSKA (reference sequence). Trimming took 0 bases from V and 4 from J, leaving 12 bases between them. CDR3: CSARDSVLLTGELFF. DNA of the CDR3: TGCAGTGCTAGAGATTCTGTTCTTCTCACCGGGGAGCTGTTTTTT.

This clonotype turned up a few times. CDR3 DNA: TGTGCCAGCAGGGGCGAACTAGCGGGAGTTGAGCAGTTCTTC. Translated: CASRGELAGVEQFF. This sequence joins TRBV12-3 or TRBV12-4 and TRBJ2-1; 11 bases line up with TRBD2. V was clipped by 6 bases and J by 9 bases; unmatched bases: 7. CDR3 length: 14 amino acids.

This clonotype was observed many times. The J gene is TRBJ1-2, the V gene TRBV7-6; the match to TRBD1 covers 9 bases. The germline CDR1 and CDR2 sequences are SGHVS and FNYEAQ. There are 14 residues in the CDR3. V shed 4 bases and J 8 bases; nucleotides not matched to a gene: 8. The CDR3 DNA follows: TGTGCCAGCAGCTCACCGGGACAGGGAGGAGGCTACACCTTC. Its translation: CASSSPGQGGGYTF.

In this sample, this clonotype turned up many times. This chain links TRBV7-9 with TRBJ2-3; D is unresolved. Germline CDR1 and CDR2: SEHNR and FQNEAQ (reference sequence). This CDR3 is 14 amino acids long. The V end lost 1 base, the J end lost 0 bases, and 5 bases lay between the germline ends. The CDR3: CASSLDVSTDTQYF. Written as DNA, the CDR3 is TGTGCCAGCAGCTTAGATGTGAGCACAGATACGCAGTATTTT.

Many counts were recorded for this clonotype. V and J are TRBV5-1 and TRBJ2-3; 10 bases map to TRBD2. The junction had 4 bases not matched to a gene; V was cut back by 0 bases and J by 6 bases. CDR3 length equals 15 residues. CDR1 and CDR2 (germline): SGHRS, YFSETQ. The CDR3 here is CASSLEPGLADTQYF. The CDR3 bases are TGCGCCAGCAGCTTGGAACCGGGACTAGCGGATACGCAGTATTTT.

Details on this clonotype: A much larger clone lies one base from this, so it may be a read error. This CDR3 is missing its conserved last phenylalanine or tryptophan, likely due to a read error. The chain links TRBV12-3 or TRBV12-4 to TRBJ2-1; D not certain. V lost 5 bases, J lost 6 bases, and 8 bases lay in between. The length of the CDR3 is 12 residues. The CDR3 spells CASSPSANEQFS. Written as DNA, the CDR3 is TGTGCCAGCAGTCCCTCGGCCAATGAGCAGTTCTCC.

This clonotype was counted many times. A clone one base away is much larger, so this may be a read error. This chain connects TRBV5-1 to TRBJ2-7; no clear D gene. The CDR3 runs 13 residues. Germline CDR1 is SGHRS and CDR2 is YFSETQ. V was cut by 1 base and J by 0 bases, with 5 bases left in between. CDR3 residues: CASSLTVSYEQYF. The CDR3 nucleotides read TGCGCCAGCAGCTTGACGGTCTCCTACGAGCAGTACTTC.

The sample holds many counts of this clonotype. The chain is built from TRBV7-9 and TRBJ2-2; perhaps TRBD2 as D (6 bases). CDR1 is SEHNR, CDR2 FQNEAQ, per germline (reference sequence). The CDR3 extends over 15 amino acids. V lost 10 bases and J lost 0, with 15 bases in between. In nucleotides, the CDR3 is TGTGCCACCAAAATTAGCGGAACGAACACCGGGGAGCTGTTTTTT. Its protein is CATKISGTNTGELFF.

This clonotype was recorded many times. The J gene is TRBJ2-1, the V gene TRBV11-1, with TRBD2 identical over 8 bases. V lost 4 bases, J lost 5 bases, and 22 bases stayed unmatched. CDR3 length equals 20 residues. Germline V lookup: CDR1 SGHAT, CDR2 FQDESV (reference sequence). The DNA for the CDR3 is TGTGCCAGCAGCTCCATAACTAGCGGTCGGCCTCAACCCAGAAACAATGAGCAGTTCTTC. The encoded protein is CASSSITSGRPQPRNNEQFF.

This clonotype was counted at least ten times. The chain employs TRBV9 and TRBJ2-7; tentatively, D is TRBD1 (6 bases). The CDR3 runs 16 residues. Germline values: CDR1 SGDLS, CDR2 YYNGEE. V gave up 0 bases and J gave up 5 bases, with 18 bases separating them. CDR3 nucleotides: TGTGCCAGCAGCGTAGAAGGGGGACCCCTTGCCCACGAGCAGTACTTC. Translating gives CASSVEGGPLAHEQYF.

This clonotype came up many times. This chain uses TRBV28 with TRBJ2-1; D remains unclear. V was trimmed by 8 bases and J by 4 bases, leaving 6 bases between them. CDR1 is MDHEN and CDR2 is SYDVKM in the germline V gene. The CDR3 extends over 11 amino acids. CDR3 bases: TGTGCCAGCGGTGGATACAATGAGCAGTTCTTC. Amino acid sequence: CASGGYNEQFF.

This clonotype appeared many times. This sequence joins TRBV4-3 and TRBJ2-7, with 7 bases aligning to TRBD1. There are 16 residues in the CDR3. Germline CDR1 reads LGHNA; CDR2 reads YSLEER. Unmatched junction bases numbered 10, after V lost 3 bases and J lost 2 bases. CDR3 DNA sequence: TGCGCCAGCAGCCATGGGCAGAGGGGGCGGACCTACGAGCAGTACTTC. Translation: CASSHGQRGRTYEQYF.

Concerning this clonotype itself: Being one base from a much bigger clone, this may be a read error. V and J are TRBV7-9 and TRBJ2-1, with D unresolved. CDR3 size: 12 residues. From germline, CDR1 is SEHNR and CDR2 FQNEAQ (reference sequence). The CDR3 region is CSSSLGNGFEFF. CDR3 sequence (DNA): TGTTCCAGCAGCTTAGGAAACGGATTCGAGTTCTTC.

This clonotype was seen at least ten times. Relative to the germline gene, one junction end is altered; a read error may explain this. The V and J genes are TRBV5-5 and TRBJ2-5; D possibly corresponds to TRBD1 (5 bases). The length of the CDR3 is 13 residues. Germline V gene sequence: CDR1 SGHKS, CDR2 YYEKEE (reference sequence). CDR3 region: CASRLGLRETQYF. The CDR3 DNA follows: TGTGCCAGCAGATTGGGGCTCCGAGAGACCCAGTACTTC.

The sample holds many counts of this clonotype. V usage is TRBV12-3 or TRBV12-4 and J usage is TRBJ2-1; no reliable D call. V was pared by 3 bases and J by 8 bases, with 5 bases between. CDR3 length equals 11 residues. The CDR3 here is CASSFKDEQFF. CDR3 bases: TGTGCCAGCAGTTTTAAGGATGAGCAGTTCTTC.

The chain joins TRBV27 to TRBJ2-1; tentatively, D is TRBD2 (6 bases). Per the germline V gene, CDR1 is MNHEY and CDR2 is SMNVEV (reference sequence). V dropped 1 base and J dropped 5 bases, with 9 bases sitting between them. This CDR3 spans 14 amino acids. CDR3 protein: CASSLWGVHNEQFF. The CDR3 bases are TGTGCCAGCAGTTTATGGGGGGTACACAATGAGCAGTTCTTC.

Points on this clonotype: Here the CDR3 omits its conserved ending phenylalanine or tryptophan, so a read error is the likely source. This chain joins TRBV4-1 and TRBJ1-4; D gene unclear. This CDR3 has 12 residues. Trimming removed 8 bases from V and 4 bases from J, with 8 bases in between. CDR1 MGHRA and CDR2 YSYEKL come from the germline V gene. CDR3 sequence (DNA): TGCGCCAGCGGACGGGATAATGAAAAACTGTTTGTT. Protein sequence: CASGRDNEKLFV.

Many counts were recorded for this clonotype. This sequence joins TRBV4-3 and TRBJ2-3; D is uncertain. This CDR3 contains 15 residues. V was cut by 0 bases and J by 7 bases, with 14 bases left in between. Germline V lookup: CDR1 LGHNA, CDR2 YSLEER. CDR3 residues: CASSQDRPTSHTQYF. CDR3 bases: TGCGCCAGCAGCCAAGACCGCCCCACTTCCCATACGCAGTATTTT.

This clonotype has ten or more counts. The chain recombines TRBV12-3 or TRBV12-4 with TRBJ2-2, with 12 bases matching TRBD2. V was pared by 8 bases and J by 7 bases, with 5 bases of the junction left unmatched. The CDR3 has 14 residues. In DNA, the CDR3 is TGTGCCAGCCGAGGACTAGCGGGGCTCGGGGAGCTGTTTTTT. Its protein product is CASRGLAGLGELFF.

This clonotype was counted many times. The CDR3 DNA sequence: TGTGCCAGCAGTTTTACGGGAGGGATGGAAGAGACCCAGTACTTC. As protein: CASSFTGGMEETQYF. The V and J genes are TRBV12-3 or TRBV12-4 and TRBJ2-5, with TRBD2 matching 8 bases. J gave up 3 bases and V 3 bases, and 6 bases lay outside the gene matches. The CDR3 consists of 15 residues.